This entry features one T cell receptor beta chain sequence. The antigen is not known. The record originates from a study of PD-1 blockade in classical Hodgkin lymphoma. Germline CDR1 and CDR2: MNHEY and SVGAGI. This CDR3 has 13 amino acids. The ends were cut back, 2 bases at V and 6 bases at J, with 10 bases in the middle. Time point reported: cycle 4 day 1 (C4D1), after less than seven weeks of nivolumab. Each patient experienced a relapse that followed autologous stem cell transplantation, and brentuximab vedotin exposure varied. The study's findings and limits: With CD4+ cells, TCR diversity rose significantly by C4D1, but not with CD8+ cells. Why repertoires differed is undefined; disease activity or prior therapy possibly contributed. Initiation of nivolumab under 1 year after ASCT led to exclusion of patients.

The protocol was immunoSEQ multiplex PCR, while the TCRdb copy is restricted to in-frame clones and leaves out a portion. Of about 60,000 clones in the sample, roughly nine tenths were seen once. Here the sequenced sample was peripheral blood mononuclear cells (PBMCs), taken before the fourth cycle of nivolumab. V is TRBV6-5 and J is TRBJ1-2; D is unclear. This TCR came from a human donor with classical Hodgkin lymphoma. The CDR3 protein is CASSYRPLDGYTF. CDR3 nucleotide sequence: TGTGCCAGCAGTTACCGGCCTTTAGATGGCTACACCTTC.